The clone carrying this T cell receptor beta chain was observed a handful of times. What it binds is not known. Indicated treatment: approximately nine-day PBMC culture with coronavirus spike peptide pools or control peptides (ViraFEST assay). Cells were cultured for under twelve days, and then CD4+ T cells were isolated by negative selection. The data originate from a study of vaccination and CD4 T cells after COVID-19. Study in general: As their vaccination, participants received two doses of either BNT162b2 or mRNA-1273 vaccine. A median of approximately 100 days (range 35 to 161) separated diagnosis from post-COVID sampling. Study-level points and caveats: Median SARS-CoV-2-reactive clonotype numbers went from 21 to 38; this increase was not significant.

Oncomine TCR Beta short-read sequencing was applied to DNA from cultured CD4+ T cells. TCRdb called the PCR reads again in MiXCR, with one record for every CDR3 protein. The sample lists about 21,000 distinct CDR3 sequences, around 52% occurring once. The source of this sequence is a human donor who had recovered from COVID-19. Sequenced input: CD4+ T cells from blood, cultured in vitro.

This chain's CDR3 is CASSFLPPGYEQYF. The CDR3 DNA reads as TGTGCCAGCAGTTTTCTCCCCCCGGGCTACGAGCAGTACTTC. The V and J genes are TRBV12-3 or TRBV12-4 and TRBJ2-7; D remains ambiguous. The CDR3 length is 14 residues. V lost 3 bases to trimming and J lost 3 bases, with 12 bases between them.